One and the same sample provided the 29 T cell receptor beta chains below, sequenced in a study of beta chain features in type 1 diabetes. Study-wide points: Shorter TCRB CDR3s, moderately but significantly so, marked every one of the four CD4+ subsets in Type 1 diabetes patients.

Their antigen targets remain unknown. Every isolated RNA sample was fully reverse transcribed, so sequencing captured expressed TCRB transcripts. Repertoires were generated with immunoSEQ multiplex PCR, while TCRdb's copy carries only in-frame clones and drops some. The repertoire holds hundreds of thousands of clones, with over 11% as singletons. The sequenced sample was naive CD4+ T cells from blood. These receptors originate from a man between 18 and 35 years old with type 1 diabetes.

The gene calls are TRBV29-1 and TRBJ2-7; D gene uncertain. V lost 2 bases to trimming and J lost 2 bases, with 10 bases between them. The CDR3 sequence is 13 residues long. CDR1 is SQVTM and CDR2 is ANQGSEA in the germline V gene. The chain's CDR3 is CSVESNSPYEQYF. CDR3 coding DNA: TGCAGCGTTGAAAGTAACAGTCCCTACGAGCAGTACTTC.

The chain couples TRBV28 to TRBJ2-1; D is perhaps TRBD1 (5 bases). CDR1 and CDR2 (germline): MDHEN, SYDVKM. CDR3 length: 16 residues. The V end lost 3 bases, the J end lost 0 bases, and 12 bases lay between the germline ends. The CDR3 sequence: CASSFRQLSSYNEQFF. CDR3 in DNA: TGTGCCAGCAGTTTCCGACAGCTAAGCTCCTACAATGAGCAGTTCTTC. Variable domain in full (rest from reference TRBV28 and TRBJ2-1): DVKVTQSSRYLVKRTGEKVFLECVQDMDHENMFWYRQDPGLGLRLIYFSYDVKMKEKGDIPEGYSVSREKKERFSLILESASTNQTSMYLCASSFRQLSSYNEQFFGPGTRLTVL.

Only a few counts were recorded for this clone. This sequence joins TRBV5-1 and TRBJ2-5, with 8 bases aligning to TRBD1. The CDR3 consists of 14 residues. Trimming at V came to 4 bases and at J to 4 bases, leaving 6 bases not matched to a gene. Germline CDR1 SGHRS, CDR2 YFSETQ. This CDR3 reads CASSIGQGGETQYF. The CDR3 DNA reads TGCGCCAGCAGCATAGGACAGGGTGGAGAGACCCAGTACTTC.

This clone appeared a few times. This sequence joins TRBV6-1 and TRBJ1-5; D is ambiguous. CDR1 is MNHNS and CDR2 is SASEGT in the germline V gene. CDR3 length equals 13 residues. The V gene lost 11 bases and the J gene lost 0 bases, with 11 bases spanning the gap. In nucleotides, the CDR3 is TGTGCCGGGTGTCAGGATAGCAATCAGCCCCAGCATTTT. Its protein product is CAGCQDSNQPQHF.

This rearrangement joins TRBV25-1 to TRBJ1-4; 8 positions agree with TRBD1. CDR3 length equals 16 residues. CDR1 is MGHDK, CDR2 SYGVNS, per germline. Trimming cost V 4 bases and J 4 bases; bases outside gene matches: 8. The CDR3 nucleotides read TGTGCCAGCAGTGGCCTTACAGGGGGTAGTAATGAAAAACTGTTTTTT. Translating it yields CASSGLTGGSNEKLFF. The whole variable domain, filled in from reference TRBV25-1 and TRBJ1-4, reads EADIYQTPRYLVIGTGKKITLECSQTMGHDKMYWYQQDPGMELHLIHYSYGVNSTEKGDLSSESTVSRIRTEHFPLTLESARPSHTSQYLCASSGLTGGSNEKLFFGSGTQLSVL.

The V call is TRBV14, the J call TRBJ2-7; D possibly corresponds to TRBD1 (5 bases). Per the germline V gene, CDR1 is SGHDN and CDR2 is FVKESK. The CDR3 covers 13 residues. V was pared by 6 bases and J by 6 bases, with 15 bases between. The CDR3 sequence: CASSSGLGLEQYF. CDR3 bases: TGTGCCAGCAGTTCAGGGTTGGGGCTCGAGCAGTACTTC.

This clone was detected only a few times. The chain has TRBV2 and TRBJ2-7, with D perhaps TRBD2 (6 bases). Deletions cut 5 bases from V and 3 bases from J, with 14 bases between. Germline-derived CDR1 and CDR2 are SNHLY and FYNNEI. The CDR3 spans 14 residues. This CDR3 reads CASSQRDGSYEQYF. The CDR3 DNA follows: TGTGCCAGCAGTCAAAGGGACGGGAGCTACGAGCAGTACTTC.

The chain is built from TRBV4-3 and TRBJ2-7; 9 nucleotides match TRBD1. J was trimmed by 5 bases and V by 3 bases; bases with no gene match: 8. CDR1 is LGHNA, CDR2 YSLEER, per germline. The CDR3 consists of 15 residues. This chain's CDR3 is CASSQAGTGINEQYF. In DNA, the CDR3 is TGCGCCAGCAGCCAGGCCGGGACAGGGATCAACGAGCAGTACTTC.

This clone was detected only a few times. The V and J genes are TRBV20-1 and TRBJ1-2, with no clear D. Trimming cost V 5 bases and J 8 bases, with 12 bases left between them. The V gene's germline CDR1 is DFQATT and CDR2 SNEGSKA (reference sequence). The CDR3 is 11 amino acids. The DNA for the CDR3 is TGCAGTGCTCTAGCCTACATAGGCTACACCTTC. Protein: CSALAYIGYTF.

V usage is TRBV11-3 and J usage is TRBJ2-1; the D gene is possibly TRBD2 (6 bases). Trimming shortened V by 2 bases and J by 2 bases, and 13 bases separated the two germline ends. Germline assignment: CDR1 SGHNT and CDR2 YENEEA. This CDR3 region has 16 residues. In DNA, the CDR3 is TGTGCCAGCAGCTTATCCCACGGCGGGGCCTACAATGAGCAGTTCTTC. Its translation: CASSLSHGGAYNEQFF.

V usage is TRBV7-2 and J usage is TRBJ2-7; D is perhaps TRBD1 (6 bases). The CDR3 runs to 13 residues. Germline values: CDR1 SGHTA, CDR2 FQGNSA. Trimming removed 2 bases at V and 5 bases at J, with 10 bases between. CDR3 bases: TGTGCCAGCAGCTTAAGTCAGGGGAACGAGCAGTACTTC. Its protein is CASSLSQGNEQYF.

This clone was found a few times. Other DNA sequences in this sample translate to the same CDR3. The DNA for the CDR3 is TGCAGTGCTGAGAACTACGAGCAGTACTTC. It yields the protein CSAENYEQYF. The chain recombines TRBV20-1 with TRBJ2-7; D is unclear. Germline-derived CDR1 and CDR2 are DFQATT and SNEGSKA (reference sequence). V was cut by 5 bases and J by 3 bases, with 5 bases left in between. This CDR3 has 10 amino acids.

The J gene is TRBJ2-7, the V gene TRBV5-1, with 8 bases fitting TRBD2. The CDR3 contains 17 residues. Germline lookup yields CDR1 SGHRS and CDR2 YFSETQ. After removal of 0 bases from V and 2 bases from J, the junction contained 10 bases not matched to a gene. CDR3 DNA sequence: TGCGCCAGCAGCTTGGTGCTAGCGGGCGGACCCACCTACGAGCAGTACTTC. As protein: CASSLVLAGGPTYEQYF.

The V and J genes are TRBV7-3 and TRBJ2-7, with 9 bases that match TRBD1. CDR1 is SGHTA, CDR2 FQGTGA, per germline. Trimming took 4 bases from V and 5 from J; bases not matched to a gene: 12. This CDR3 comprises 16 residues. CDR3: CASSYLPGQGRNEQYF. CDR3 bases: TGTGCCAGCAGCTACTTACCGGGACAGGGACGCAACGAGCAGTACTTC. Variable domain in full (rest from reference TRBV7-3 and TRBJ2-7): GAGVSQTPSNKVTEKGKYVELRCDPISGHTALYWYRQSLGQGPEFLIYFQGTGAADDSGLPNDRFFAVRPEGSVSTLKIQRTERGDSAVYLCASSYLPGQGRNEQYFGPGTRLTVT.

As to this clone: The same CDR3 can be traced to other DNA sequences in this sample. The CDR3: CAWSLGGQETQYF. DNA of the CDR3: TGTGCCTGGAGCCTGGGGGGGCAAGAGACCCAGTACTTC. The chain combines TRBV30 with TRBJ2-5; TRBD2 aligns across 7 bases. J gave up 2 bases and V 3 bases, and 3 bases lay outside the gene matches. CDR1 is GTSNPN, CDR2 SVGIG, per germline (reference sequence). This CDR3 is built from 13 residues.

The table lists this clone with a few counts. V and J are TRBV28 and TRBJ2-1; 7 nucleotides align to TRBD1. The CDR3 totals 14 residues. Looked up from germline, CDR1 is MDHEN and CDR2 is SYDVKM. With 5 bases clipped from V and 5 bases from J, the junction kept 6 bases outside the gene matches. The CDR3 DNA sequence: TGTGCCAGCAGTCCGGGACAGCTTCACAATGAGCAGTTCTTC. This sequence encodes CASSPGQLHNEQFF.

The sample holds a few counts of this clone. V is TRBV23-1 and J is TRBJ1-5; possible D gene TRBD1, 6 bases. TRBV23-1 is known as an ORF, though its function is uncertain. V lost 0 bases, J lost 6 bases, and 15 bases lay in between. This CDR3 comprises 16 residues. The CDR3 is CASSQSPTGLCQPQHF. DNA of the CDR3: TGCGCCAGCAGTCAATCTCCTACAGGGCTATGTCAGCCCCAGCATTTT.

This chain links TRBV7-9 with TRBJ1-1, with D hard to call. The CDR3 extends over 13 amino acids. Germline CDR1 SEHNR, CDR2 FQNEAQ (reference sequence). Trimming removed 7 bases at V and 4 bases at J, with 13 bases between. CDR3 in amino acids: CASNSFEGTEAFF. CDR3 coding DNA: TGTGCCAGCAACTCATTTGAGGGCACTGAAGCTTTCTTT.

This clone has just a few counts. The chain links TRBV18 to TRBJ2-4; TRBD2 might be the D (6 bases). Germline lookup yields CDR1 KGHSH and CDR2 LQKENI. With 4 bases removed from V and 0 bases from J, the gap between germline ends came to 13 bases. The CDR3 loop spans 16 amino acids. The CDR3 protein is CASSRSGGLAKNIQYF. As DNA, the CDR3 is TGTGCCAGCTCACGCTCCGGGGGACTAGCCAAAAACATTCAGTACTTC.

This chain uses TRBV7-9 with TRBJ2-1, with a possible D match to TRBD2 (6 bases). CDR1 and CDR2 from the germline V gene are SEHNR and FQNEAQ (reference sequence). Trimming cost V 7 bases and J 10 bases, with 11 bases left between them. The CDR3 sequence is 11 residues long. This CDR3 reads CASTLRGEQFF. The CDR3 coding sequence is TGTGCCAGCACCCTCCGGGGGGAGCAGTTCTTC.

This clone was seen only a few times. The chain recombines TRBV4-1 with TRBJ2-1; 10 bases line up with TRBD1. V lost 1 base, J lost 0 bases, and 12 bases stayed unmatched. CDR3 size: 20 residues. The V gene's germline CDR1 is MGHRA and CDR2 YSYEKL. CDR3 residues: CASSQAPGQGKKSSYNEQFF. DNA of the CDR3: TGCGCCAGCAGCCAAGCCCCGGGACAGGGGAAGAAGAGCTCCTACAATGAGCAGTTCTTC.

This clone was observed a few times. V is TRBV4-2 and J is TRBJ1-3, with D hard to call. This CDR3 spans 15 amino acids. From germline, CDR1 is LGHNA and CDR2 YNFKEQ. V was shortened by 1 base and J by 1 base, with 8 bases between the two germline ends. In DNA form, the CDR3 reads TGTGCCAGCAGCCAAGGGCCAGAATCTGGAAACACCATATATTTT. Its translation: CASSQGPESGNTIYF.

This clone has just a few counts. In DNA form, the CDR3 reads TGTGCCAGCAGTGAAACCCTTAATGGGGGGAACACTGAAGCTTTCTTT. Its protein product is CASSETLNGGNTEAFF. V is TRBV2 and J is TRBJ1-1, with TRBD1 as a possible D gene (5 bases). Trimming removed 2 bases at V and 1 base at J, with 14 bases between. The germline gives CDR1 SNHLY, CDR2 FYNNEI. The CDR3 loop spans 16 amino acids.

This clone has a handful of counts. The genes are TRBV12-5 and TRBJ1-1; D is possibly TRBD1 (5 bases). The length of the CDR3 is 18 residues. CDR1 and CDR2 (germline): LGHNT, FRNRAP. The germline V and J ends were trimmed by 0 bases and 2 bases, with 19 bases remaining between them. The CDR3 nucleotides are TGTGCTAGTGGTTTGGTACCCAGCCGGGACGCGCTAAACACTGAAGCTTTCTTT. As protein: CASGLVPSRDALNTEAFF.

This clone showed up just a few times. The rearrangement joins TRBV11-1 to TRBJ2-7; D gene ambiguous. V lost 5 bases to trimming and J lost 2 bases, with 13 bases between them. There are 14 residues in the CDR3. CDR1 and CDR2 from the germline V gene are SGHAT and FQDESV (reference sequence). CDR3 protein: CASSLMGSPYEQYF. CDR3 DNA sequence: TGTGCCAGCAGCCTTATGGGTTCACCCTACGAGCAGTACTTC.

The rearrangement links TRBV10-3 to TRBJ2-1, with D unresolved. This CDR3 region has 12 residues. Germline V lookup: CDR1 ENHRY, CDR2 SYGVKD. The V end was cut by 2 bases, the J end by 5 bases, with 4 bases between. CDR3 sequence (DNA): TGTGCCATCAGTGAGCCTAACAATGAGCAGTTCTTC. This encodes CAISEPNNEQFF.

The table lists this clone with a few counts. The rearrangement uses TRBV29-1 and TRBJ2-7; the match to TRBD2 covers 10 bases. Germline V gene sequence: CDR1 SQVTM, CDR2 ANQGSEA. The CDR3 runs to 12 residues. Trimming cost V 4 bases and J 7 bases; bases outside gene matches: 4. The CDR3: CSVVLAGHEQYF. The CDR3 DNA reads TGCAGCGTTGTACTAGCGGGGCATGAGCAGTACTTC.

J is TRBJ2-5 and V is TRBV4-1; D remains ambiguous. The CDR3 covers 16 residues. Trimming cost V 1 base and J 1 base, with 13 bases left between them. CDR1 is MGHRA, CDR2 YSYEKL, per germline. This CDR3 reads CASSQGTDPLQETQYF. CDR3 coding DNA: TGCGCCAGCAGCCAAGGGACCGACCCCCTCCAAGAGACCCAGTACTTC.

The gene calls are TRBV28 and TRBJ2-1, with TRBD1 identical over 9 bases. This CDR3 comprises 16 residues. Trimming at V came to 6 bases and at J to 1 base, leaving 7 bases not matched to a gene. Germline-derived CDR1 and CDR2 are MDHEN and SYDVKM. CDR3 sequence reads: CASRLQGAGSYNEQFF. In DNA form, the CDR3 reads TGTGCCAGCAGACTACAGGGGGCTGGATCCTACAATGAGCAGTTCTTC.